This TCR beta chain stems from a study of cytomegalovirus exposure and HLA in healthy donors. Study results and limitations: Some highly shared sequence variants likely arose as a pipeline artifact. An analysis done earlier found most TCR beta V segments productive about 87% or about 30% of the time.

In the case of this clone: Its specificity is unknown.

The PCR employed 60 Vbeta primers together with 13 Jbeta primers. Original handling: Later reanalysis found tens of millions of unique TCR beta chains, around 11 million of them shared. The protocol was immunoSEQ multiplex PCR, while the TCRdb copy is restricted to in-frame clones and leaves out a portion. Clone size and V and J calls were adopted from that table, with D and trimming inferred from the DNA. Seen here are 150,000 to 200,000 clones, roughly 80% observed once, and the top ten hold 9.7%. The CDR3 consists of 17 residues. Germline V gives CDR1 SNHLY, CDR2 FYNNEI. The ends lost 6 bases at V and 2 bases at J; junction bases unmatched: 9.

Sequenced material: PBMCs. This clonotype was obtained from a young man in good health and CMV-seropositive. The chain recombines TRBV2 with TRBJ2-7, with 14 bases lining up with TRBD2. This chain's CDR3 is CASRPGLAGETAYEQYF. For the CDR3, the DNA is TGTGCCAGCAGGCCGGGACTAGCGGGAGAGACGGCCTACGAGCAGTACTTC.